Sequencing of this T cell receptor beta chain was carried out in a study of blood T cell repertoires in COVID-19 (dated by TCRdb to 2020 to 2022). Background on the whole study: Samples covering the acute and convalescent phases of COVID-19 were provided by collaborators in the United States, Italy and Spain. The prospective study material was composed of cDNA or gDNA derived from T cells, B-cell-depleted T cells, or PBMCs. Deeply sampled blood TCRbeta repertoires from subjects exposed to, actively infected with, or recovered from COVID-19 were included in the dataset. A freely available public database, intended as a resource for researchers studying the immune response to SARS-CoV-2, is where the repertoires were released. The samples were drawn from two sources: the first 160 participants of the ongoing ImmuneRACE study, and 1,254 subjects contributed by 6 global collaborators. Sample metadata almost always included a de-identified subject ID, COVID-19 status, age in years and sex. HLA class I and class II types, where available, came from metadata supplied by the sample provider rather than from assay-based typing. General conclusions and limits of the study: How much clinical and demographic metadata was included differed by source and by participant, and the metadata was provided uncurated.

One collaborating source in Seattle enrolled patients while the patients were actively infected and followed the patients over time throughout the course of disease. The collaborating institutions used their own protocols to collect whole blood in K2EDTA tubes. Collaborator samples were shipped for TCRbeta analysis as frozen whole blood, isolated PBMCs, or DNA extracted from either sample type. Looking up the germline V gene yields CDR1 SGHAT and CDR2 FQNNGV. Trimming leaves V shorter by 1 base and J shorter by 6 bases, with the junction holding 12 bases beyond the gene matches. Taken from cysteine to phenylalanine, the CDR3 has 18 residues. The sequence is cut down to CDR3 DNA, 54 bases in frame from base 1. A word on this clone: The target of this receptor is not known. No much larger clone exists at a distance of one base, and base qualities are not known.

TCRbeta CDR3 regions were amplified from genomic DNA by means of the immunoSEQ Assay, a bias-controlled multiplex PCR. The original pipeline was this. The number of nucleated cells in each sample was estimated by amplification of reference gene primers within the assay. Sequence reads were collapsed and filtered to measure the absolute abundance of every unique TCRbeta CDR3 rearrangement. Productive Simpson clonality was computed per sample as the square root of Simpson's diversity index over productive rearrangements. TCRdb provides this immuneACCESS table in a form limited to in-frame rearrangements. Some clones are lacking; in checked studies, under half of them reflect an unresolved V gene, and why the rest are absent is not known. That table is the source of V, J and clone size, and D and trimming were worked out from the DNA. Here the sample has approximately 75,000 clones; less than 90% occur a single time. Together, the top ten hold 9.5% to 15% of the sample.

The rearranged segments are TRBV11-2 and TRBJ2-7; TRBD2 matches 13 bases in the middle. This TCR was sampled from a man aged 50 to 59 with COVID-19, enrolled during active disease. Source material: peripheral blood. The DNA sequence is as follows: TGTGCCAGCAGCTTAGGAGGGGGACTAGCGGGACCGTACGGCGAGCAGTACTTC. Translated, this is CASSLGGGLAGPYGEQYF.